The sequence of this T cell receptor (beta chain) was determined in a study of cytomegalovirus exposure and HLA in healthy donors. This clone is a singleton in its sample. Repertoires were generated with immunoSEQ multiplex PCR, while TCRdb's copy carries only in-frame clones and drops some. The profile covers about 360,000 clones, with 86% appearing a single time and roughly 0.82% taken by the ten largest. From the roughly 110-subject validation cohort, which was separate from the roughly 630-subject first cohort, the donors were drawn. CDR3 length: 16 residues. Germline V CDR1 and CDR2: SGHVS, FQNEAQ. V gave up 3 bases and J gave up 0 bases, with 12 bases separating them.

This clonotype originated in a woman between 18 and 30 years old in good health and CMV-seronegative. The rearrangement links TRBV7-8 to TRBJ1-5; D gene uncertain. What was sequenced was PBMCs. This CDR3 is CASSFFRETSNQPQHF. DNA of the CDR3: TGTGCCAGCAGCTTTTTCCGGGAGACTAGCAATCAGCCCCAGCATTTT.